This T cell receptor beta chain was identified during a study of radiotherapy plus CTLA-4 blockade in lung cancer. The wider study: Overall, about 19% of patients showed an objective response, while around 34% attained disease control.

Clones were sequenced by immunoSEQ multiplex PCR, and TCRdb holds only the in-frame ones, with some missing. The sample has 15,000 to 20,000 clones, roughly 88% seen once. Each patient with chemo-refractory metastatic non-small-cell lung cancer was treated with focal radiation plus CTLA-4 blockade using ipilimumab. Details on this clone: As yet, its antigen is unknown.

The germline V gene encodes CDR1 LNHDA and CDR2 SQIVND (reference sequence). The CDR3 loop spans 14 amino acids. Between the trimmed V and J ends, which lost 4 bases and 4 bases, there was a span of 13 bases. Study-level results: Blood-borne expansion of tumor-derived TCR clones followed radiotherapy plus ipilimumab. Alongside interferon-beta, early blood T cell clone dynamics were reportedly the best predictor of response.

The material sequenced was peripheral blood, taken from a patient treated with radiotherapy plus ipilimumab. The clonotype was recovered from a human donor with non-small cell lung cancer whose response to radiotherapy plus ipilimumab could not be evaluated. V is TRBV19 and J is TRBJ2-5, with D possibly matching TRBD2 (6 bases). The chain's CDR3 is CASSTGGIRETQYF. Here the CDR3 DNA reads TGTGCCAGTAGTACGGGCGGGATCCGAGAGACCCAGTACTTC. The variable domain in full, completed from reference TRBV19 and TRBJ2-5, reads DGGITQSPKYLFRKEGQNVTLSCEQNLNHDAMYWYRQDPGQGLRLIYYSQIVNDFQKGDIAEGYSVSREKKESFPLTVTSAQKNPTAFYLCASSTGGIRETQYFGPGTRLLVL.